Below, 15 T cell receptor beta chains from the same sample are listed, as sequenced in a study of T cells in Graves' hyperthyroidism and ophthalmopathy. TCR beta CDR3 regions were amplified from RNA. The HTBI primer set drove a first-round RT-PCR of the TCR CDR3. TCRdb re-derived calls from the multiplex PCR reads in MiXCR, one entry per CDR3 protein. The sample holds 360,000 or so distinct CDR3 sequences, 15% to 20% seen once. The material sequenced was blood. The receptors were gathered from a woman in her thirties or forties with Graves' ophthalmopathy.

The chain joins TRBV6-2 or TRBV6-3 to TRBJ2-5; a possible D gene is TRBD2 (6 bases). Germline V CDR1 and CDR2: MNHEY, SVGEGT. Trimming pared 11 bases from V and 5 bases from J, leaving 15 bases between. There are 12 residues in the CDR3. The CDR3 region is CAVRRGSETQYF. The CDR3 coding sequence is TGTGCCGTACGGAGGGGAAGCGAGACCCAGTACTTC.

At least ten counts were recorded for this clonotype. The V and J genes are TRBV6-5 and TRBJ2-2; no clear D. Germline lookup yields CDR1 MNHEY and CDR2 SVGAGI. The CDR3 is 13 amino acids. V lost 8 bases and J lost 5, with 12 bases in between. CDR3 bases: TGTGCCAGCGAGACTTTGGGAACCGGGGAGCTGTTTTTT. Translating gives CASETLGTGELFF.

This clonotype was recorded at least ten times. The V and J genes are TRBV30 and TRBJ2-7; D remains unclear. The V end was cut by 2 bases, the J end by 2 bases, with 10 bases between. This CDR3 region has 13 residues. Germline CDR1 GTSNPN, CDR2 SVGIG (reference sequence). Written as DNA, the CDR3 is TGTGCCTGGAGTATCGGAATCACCTACGAGCAGTACTTC. Translating it yields CAWSIGITYEQYF.

This clonotype was counted ten times or more. The chain employs TRBV10-3 and TRBJ2-7; TRBD2 aligns across 12 bases. This CDR3 spans 15 amino acids. The germline gives CDR1 ENHRY, CDR2 SYGVKD. V was clipped by 5 bases and J by 0 bases; unmatched bases: 2. CDR3 residues: CAISRLAGASYEQYF. The CDR3 nucleotides are TGTGCCATCAGTAGACTAGCGGGGGCCTCCTACGAGCAGTACTTC.

Many counts were recorded for this clonotype. The rearrangement uses TRBV28 and TRBJ2-7, with D hard to call. Per germline, CDR1 MDHEN and CDR2 SYDVKM. Trimming removed 1 base at V and 2 bases at J, with 21 bases between. This CDR3 spans 18 amino acids. Here the CDR3 reads CASSLSAPRHQLAYEQYF. The CDR3 region has the DNA TGTGCCAGCAGTTTATCCGCCCCTAGACACCAGCTAGCCTACGAGCAGTACTTC.

This clonotype was seen many times. The V and J genes are TRBV7-3 and TRBJ1-1; D ambiguous. Germline lookup yields CDR1 SGHTA and CDR2 FQGTGA. This CDR3 has 13 amino acids. V gave up 5 bases and J gave up 1 base, with 8 bases separating them. The CDR3 region is CASSITRNTEAFF. DNA of the CDR3: TGTGCCAGCAGCATTACAAGGAACACTGAAGCTTTCTTT.

The genes are TRBV4-2 and TRBJ2-7; 7 bases match TRBD2. Per the germline V gene, CDR1 is LGHNA and CDR2 is YNFKEQ. The CDR3 spans 15 residues. V shed 0 bases, J shed 4 bases, and the junction held 6 bases outside the gene matches. The CDR3 DNA is TGTGCCAGCAGCCAAGAGCCTAGCGGAGCTTACGAGCAGTACTTC. The encoded protein is CASSQEPSGAYEQYF.

In its sample, this clonotype was seen many times. The chain employs TRBV28 and TRBJ2-5, with 13 bases identical to TRBD2. In germline, CDR1 is MDHEN, CDR2 SYDVKM. V shed 8 bases, J shed 6 bases, and the junction held 6 bases outside the gene matches. The CDR3 contains 14 residues. The chain's CDR3 is CASVLAGGPKTQYF. In DNA, the CDR3 is TGTGCCAGCGTACTAGCGGGAGGGCCGAAGACCCAGTACTTC.

This clonotype was counted ten times or more. The V and J genes are TRBV29-1 and TRBJ2-2; maybe TRBD1 (5 bases). This CDR3 region has 15 residues. Germline V gene lookup returns CDR1 SQVTM and CDR2 ANQGSEA. The ends were cut back, 1 base at V and 6 bases at J, with 15 bases in the middle. CDR3 loop: CSVEVGAGTAGELFF. The CDR3 bases are TGCAGCGTTGAAGTAGGGGCAGGAACGGCCGGGGAGCTGTTTTTT.

This clonotype was detected many times. The final CDR3 position lacks the conserved phenylalanine or tryptophan, pointing to a likely read error. V usage is TRBV12-3 or TRBV12-4 and J usage is TRBJ1-2, with TRBD1 matching 9 bases. Unmatched junction bases numbered 8, after V lost 8 bases and J lost 4 bases. This CDR3 is built from 14 residues. CDR3 DNA: TGTGCCAGCTGGGACAGGGAAATGGCCTATGGCTACACCCTC. Translating it yields CASWDREMAYGYTL.

This clonotype appeared many times. Here the CDR3 DNA reads TGTGCCAGCAGCTTAATCCCGGACGTTTATAGCAATCAGCCCCAGCATTTT. Amino acid sequence: CASSLIPDVYSNQPQHF. The rearrangement joins TRBV11-2 to TRBJ1-5, with D unresolved. The V end lost 2 bases, the J end lost 0 bases, and 14 bases lay between the germline ends. The CDR3 runs 17 residues. Looked up from germline, CDR1 is SGHAT and CDR2 is FQNNGV.

This clonotype was observed at least ten times. Germline and junction disagree at one end, which may indicate a read error. The chain employs TRBV6-5 and TRBJ2-4; D call uncertain. From germline, CDR1 is MNHEY and CDR2 SVGAGI. The CDR3 loop spans 16 amino acids. DNA for the CDR3: TGTGCCAACAGTTATCACCCCGAATTAGCCAAAAACATTCAGTACTTC. Amino acids: CANSYHPELAKNIQYF.

This clonotype was recorded many times. V usage is TRBV7-8 and J usage is TRBJ1-5; weak D call: TRBD1 (5 bases). CDR1 and CDR2 from the germline V gene are SGHVS and FQNEAQ. Trimming cost V 4 bases and J 4 bases, with 14 bases left between them. The CDR3 sequence is 15 residues long. The CDR3 spells CASSSARGNNQPQHF. The CDR3 nucleotides read TGTGCCAGCAGCTCCGCCCGGGGGAATAATCAGCCCCAGCATTTT.

This clonotype appeared many times. The rearrangement links TRBV5-1 to TRBJ1-1; D ambiguous. The CDR3 sequence is 13 residues long. The V and J ends lost 3 bases and 1 base respectively, with 7 bases between them. Germline V gene sequence: CDR1 SGHRS, CDR2 YFSETQ. CDR3 sequence reads: CASSWAQNTEAFF. CDR3 DNA sequence: TGCGCCAGCAGCTGGGCGCAGAACACTGAAGCTTTCTTT. The whole variable domain, filled in from reference TRBV5-1 and TRBJ1-1, reads KAGVTQTPRYLIKTRGQQVTLSCSPISGHRSVSWYQQTPGQGLQFLFEYFSETQRNKGNFPGRFSGRQFSNSRSEMNVSTLELGDSALYLCASSWAQNTEAFFGQGTRLTVV.

This clonotype was seen many times. This chain links TRBV11-3 with TRBJ2-2; a possible D gene is TRBD2 (5 bases). V shed 7 bases and J shed 7 bases, with 10 bases lying between them. The CDR3 is 12 amino acids. Germline-derived CDR1 and CDR2 are SGHNT and YENEEA. The CDR3: CASNERDGELFF. The CDR3 DNA reads as TGTGCCAGCAACGAGAGGGACGGGGAGCTGTTTTTT.